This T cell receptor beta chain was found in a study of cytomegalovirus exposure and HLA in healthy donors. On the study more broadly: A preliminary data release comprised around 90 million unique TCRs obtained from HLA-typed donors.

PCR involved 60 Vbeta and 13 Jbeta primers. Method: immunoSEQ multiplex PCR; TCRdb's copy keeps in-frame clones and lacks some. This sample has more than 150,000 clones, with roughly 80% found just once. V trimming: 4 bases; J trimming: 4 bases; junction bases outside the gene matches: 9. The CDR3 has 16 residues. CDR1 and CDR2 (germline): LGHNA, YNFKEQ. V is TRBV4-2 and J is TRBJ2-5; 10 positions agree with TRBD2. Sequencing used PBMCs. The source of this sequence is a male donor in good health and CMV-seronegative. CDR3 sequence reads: CASSLLAGELGETQYF. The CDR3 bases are TGTGCCAGCAGCCTGCTAGCGGGAGAATTAGGAGAGACCCAGTACTTC.